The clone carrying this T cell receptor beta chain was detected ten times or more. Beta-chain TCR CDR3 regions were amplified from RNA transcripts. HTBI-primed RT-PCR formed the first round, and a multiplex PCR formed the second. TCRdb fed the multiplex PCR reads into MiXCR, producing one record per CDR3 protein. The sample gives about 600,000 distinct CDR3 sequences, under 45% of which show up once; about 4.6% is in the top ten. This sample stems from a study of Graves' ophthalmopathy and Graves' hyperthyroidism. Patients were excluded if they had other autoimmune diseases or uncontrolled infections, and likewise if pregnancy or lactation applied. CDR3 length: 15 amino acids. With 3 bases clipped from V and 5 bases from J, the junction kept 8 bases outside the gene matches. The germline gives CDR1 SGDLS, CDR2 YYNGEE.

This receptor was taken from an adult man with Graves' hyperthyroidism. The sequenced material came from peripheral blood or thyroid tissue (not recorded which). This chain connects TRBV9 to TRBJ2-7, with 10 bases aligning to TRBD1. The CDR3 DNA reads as TGTGCCAGCAGCGAGACAGGGGGCACGCGCCACGAGCAGTACTTC. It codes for CASSETGGTRHEQYF.